A single sample gave rise to the 2 T cell receptor beta chains below, sequenced in a study of T cells in Graves' hyperthyroidism and ophthalmopathy. RNA transcripts gave rise to amplified TCR beta CDR3 regions. HTBI primers drove first-round RT-PCR of the TCR CDR3. TCRdb reprocessed the multiplex PCR reads via MiXCR and lists one record per CDR3 protein. In the table there are 350,000 to 400,000 distinct CDR3 sequences, 15% to 20% of which are singletons. The sample consisted of blood. The receptors come from a woman under 30 with Graves' hyperthyroidism.

This clonotype was observed at least ten times. V usage is TRBV20-1 and J usage is TRBJ2-5; no definite D call. Trimming took 0 bases from V and 5 from J, leaving 16 bases between them. Germline values: CDR1 DFQATT, CDR2 SNEGSKA (reference sequence). The CDR3 runs to 15 residues. The CDR3 bases are TGCAGTGCTAGAGATCTTTCTGGCAGGAGCGAGACCCAGTACTTC. As protein: CSARDLSGRSETQYF.

The chain is built from TRBV9 and TRBJ2-5; D is possibly TRBD1 or TRBD2 (5 bases each). CDR3 length: 13 amino acids. Germline CDR1 and CDR2: SGDLS and YYNGEE. Trimming removed 3 bases at V and 5 bases at J, with 11 bases between. The CDR3 DNA is TGTGCCAGCAGCGGGGGGAATAGGGAGACCCAGTACTTC. Translation: CASSGGNRETQYF.